The sequence of this T cell receptor beta chain was determined in a study of T-cell memory formation after mild COVID-19. Study background: Among the donors, TCR clusters were largely specific to each donor.

5'RACE primed at constant segments yielded TCR alpha and TCR beta cDNA libraries bearing sample barcodes and UMIs. One entry per CDR3 protein, called by TCRdb with MiXCR from the 5' RACE reads. The sample has 250,000 to 300,000 distinct CDR3 sequences, roughly 17% seen once; the top ten hold about a fifth. Sequenced input: PBMCs or a T cell subset sorted from them (not recorded which). The sequence was collected from a man aged 18 to 35 who had mild COVID-19 (a few samples of this study predate the infection). Cell type and time point are not known.

The CDR3, as DNA: TGTGCCAGCAGGTCCTCAGGGTACACTGAAGCTTTCTTT. Translated, it gives CASRSSGYTEAFF. The V and J genes are TRBV7-2 and TRBJ1-1; D is possibly TRBD1 (5 bases). The V and J ends lost 6 bases and 3 bases respectively, with 11 bases between them. Germline loops: CDR1 SGHTA, CDR2 FQGNSA. This CDR3 is 13 amino acids long.